Each of the 20 T cell receptor beta chains below was sequenced from the same sample in a study of T cell clonotyping in hematopoietic cell transplantation. Noted time point: recipient sample about 28 days before transplant, after cytoreduction. TCRdb's copy holds only in-frame clones and misses some; the assay was immunoSEQ multiplex PCR. The sample gives about 28,000 clones, just over 90% of which show up once; 2% to 2.5% is in the top ten. Sequences were derived from peripheral blood mononuclear cells, sampled before stem cell transplant. The receptors here all came from a man between 50 and 59 years old with acute myeloid leukemia. Some clones in this sample may be carry-over from other donors' samples.

This chain connects TRBV5-1 to TRBJ2-5, with 11 nucleotides matching TRBD1. The J segment lost 5 bases and the V segment lost 0 bases, leaving 6 bases of the junction unmatched. Germline CDR1 SGHRS, CDR2 YFSETQ. The length of the CDR3 is 16 residues. The CDR3: CASSLGGTGGQETQYF. The DNA for the CDR3 is TGCGCCAGCAGCTTGGGTGGGACAGGGGGTCAGGAGACCCAGTACTTC.

The chain joins TRBV6-1 to TRBJ1-5; D possibly corresponds to TRBD1 (6 bases). Germline assignment: CDR1 MNHNS and CDR2 SASEGT. Trimming removed 4 bases from V and 0 bases from J, with 13 bases in between. This CDR3 region has 16 residues. This CDR3 reads CASSGLQGFSNQPQHF. The CDR3 DNA reads TGTGCCAGCAGTGGGCTACAGGGTTTTAGCAATCAGCCCCAGCATTTT.

This clone is categorized as medium-sized (0.01 to 0.1%). CDR3 nucleotide sequence: TGTGCCAGCAGTTTATGGTCAGGGAGTGGCTACACCTTC. Translating gives CASSLWSGSGYTF. The chain carries TRBV27 and TRBJ1-2, with D maybe TRBD1 (5 bases). V dropped 1 base and J dropped 7 bases, with 10 bases sitting between them. The CDR3 contains 13 residues. Per the germline V gene, CDR1 is MNHEY and CDR2 is SMNVEV (reference sequence).

The chain combines TRBV7-2 with TRBJ2-4; 9 positions match TRBD1. Unmatched junction bases numbered 15, after V lost 5 bases and J lost 1 base. CDR1 and CDR2 from the germline V gene are SGHTA and FQGNSA. The CDR3 covers 19 residues. The CDR3 reads CASSPPGQGPMMAKNIQYF. The CDR3 bases are TGTGCCAGCAGCCCCCCCGGACAGGGGCCGATGATGGCCAAAAACATTCAGTACTTC.

The chain carries TRBV2 and TRBJ2-7, with D maybe TRBD2 (5 bases). The germline V gene encodes CDR1 SNHLY and CDR2 FYNNEI. V lost 1 base and J 0 bases, leaving 10 bases between the germline ends. The CDR3 covers 15 residues. Here the CDR3 reads CASSEGWRSSYEQYF. As DNA, the CDR3 is TGTGCCAGCAGTGAAGGGTGGAGGAGCTCCTACGAGCAGTACTTC.

J is TRBJ2-1 and V is TRBV27; 7 bases are a match to TRBD1. V lost 5 bases and J lost 2; bases outside the gene matches: 6. CDR3 size: 15 residues. CDR1 and CDR2 from the germline V gene are MNHEY and SMNVEV (reference sequence). Here the CDR3 DNA reads TGTGCCAGCAGTCCCCTGGACAGGACCTACAATGAGCAGTTCTTC. It specifies CASSPLDRTYNEQFF.

The rearrangement links TRBV5-4 to TRBJ2-7, with a tentative D call TRBD2 (6 bases). The germline V gene has CDR1 SGHNT and CDR2 YYREEE (reference sequence). V dropped 5 bases and J dropped 7 bases, with 19 bases sitting between them. There are 14 residues in the CDR3. CDR3 in amino acids: CASSTDGLYVEQYF. Here the CDR3 DNA reads TGTGCCAGCAGTACGGACGGACTATACGTGGAGCAGTACTTC.

The rearrangement joins TRBV5-1 to TRBJ2-3; D might be TRBD2 (5 bases). Germline CDR1 reads SGHRS; CDR2 reads YFSETQ. The CDR3 runs 15 residues. V lost 5 bases and J lost 0, with 13 bases in between. CDR3 nucleotides: TGCGCCAGCAGGGAGGCACCACACAGCACAGATACGCAGTATTTT. Protein: CASREAPHSTDTQYF. Combining the CDR3 with reference TRBV5-1 and TRBJ2-3 gives the whole variable domain KAGVTQTPRYLIKTRGQQVTLSCSPISGHRSVSWYQQTPGQGLQFLFEYFSETQRNKGNFPGRFSGRQFSNSRSEMNVSTLELGDSALYLCASREAPHSTDTQYFGPGTRLTVL.

This chain joins TRBV5-1 and TRBJ2-2; TRBD2 matches at 13 bases. Trimming at V came to 2 bases and at J to 3 bases, leaving 1 base not matched to a gene. Per the germline V gene, CDR1 is SGHRS and CDR2 is YFSETQ. This CDR3 has 16 residues. CDR3 protein: CASSLTSGGDTGELFF. The CDR3 DNA follows: TGCGCCAGCAGCTTAACTAGCGGGGGGGACACCGGGGAGCTGTTTTTT.

The chain links TRBV30 to TRBJ2-7; 9 bases are shared with TRBD1. Per germline, CDR1 GTSNPN and CDR2 SVGIG (reference sequence). This CDR3 region has 13 residues. V gave up 3 bases and J gave up 2 bases; unmatched junction bases: 2. The CDR3 DNA reads as TGTGCCTGGAGGGACAGGGGAACCTACGAGCAGTACTTC. This gives the protein CAWRDRGTYEQYF.

The genes are TRBV14 and TRBJ2-2; D ambiguous. The germline V gene encodes CDR1 SGHDN and CDR2 FVKESK. The CDR3 extends over 14 amino acids. Trimming stripped 4 bases from V and 6 bases from J, with 12 bases between. CDR3 loop: CASSPLLWAGELFF. DNA of the CDR3: TGTGCCAGCAGCCCGTTACTCTGGGCCGGGGAGCTGTTTTTT.

The rearrangement uses TRBV7-9 and TRBJ2-5, with unresolved D. Germline CDR1 and CDR2: SEHNR and FQNEAQ (reference sequence). The CDR3 runs 13 residues. Trimming pared 2 bases from V and 5 bases from J, leaving 9 bases between. CDR3 nucleotide sequence: TGTGCCAGCAGCTTAATAGGCGGCGAGACCCAGTACTTC. Amino acids: CASSLIGGETQYF. The whole variable domain, filled in from reference TRBV7-9 and TRBJ2-5, reads DTGVSQNPRHKITKRGQNVTFRCDPISEHNRLYWYRQTLGQGPEFLTYFQNEAQLEKSRLLSDRFSAERPKGSFSTLEIQRTEQGDSAMYLCASSLIGGETQYFGPGTRLLVL.

The chain recombines TRBV28 with TRBJ2-1; D gene ambiguous. Germline values: CDR1 MDHEN, CDR2 SYDVKM. This CDR3 is built from 14 residues. V lost 1 base to trimming and J lost 3 bases, with 7 bases between them. CDR3 sequence: CASSLYGVYNEQFF. The CDR3 bases are TGTGCCAGCAGTTTATACGGAGTCTACAATGAGCAGTTCTTC. The variable domain in full, with the rest retrieved from reference TRBV28 and TRBJ2-1, is DVKVTQSSRYLVKRTGEKVFLECVQDMDHENMFWYRQDPGLGLRLIYFSYDVKMKEKGDIPEGYSVSREKKERFSLILESASTNQTSMYLCASSLYGVYNEQFFGPGTRLTVL.

The chain recombines TRBV29-1 with TRBJ2-3; TRBD2 matches 8 bases. Unmatched junction bases numbered 6, after V lost 3 bases and J lost 4 bases. The germline gives CDR1 SQVTM, CDR2 ANQGSEA. The CDR3 has 14 residues. This CDR3 reads CSVEASGRPDTQYF. Written as DNA, the CDR3 is TGCAGCGTTGAGGCCAGCGGGAGACCAGATACGCAGTATTTT.

J is TRBJ2-1 and V is TRBV6-1; D gene unclear. The CDR3 is 16 amino acids. V was trimmed by 3 bases and J by 6 bases, leaving 18 bases between them. CDR1 is MNHNS and CDR2 is SASEGT in the germline V gene. CDR3 in amino acids: CASSDPVADYLNEQFF. The CDR3 DNA is TGTGCCAGCAGTGACCCCGTGGCGGATTATCTCAATGAGCAGTTCTTC.

The V call is TRBV4-1, the J call TRBJ2-5, with TRBD2 identical over 8 bases. With 3 bases clipped from V and 7 bases from J, the junction kept 13 bases outside the gene matches. This CDR3 has 16 amino acids. In germline, CDR1 is MGHRA, CDR2 YSYEKL. This chain's CDR3 is CASSHPGGAPEPTQYF. The CDR3 bases are TGCGCCAGCAGCCACCCCGGGGGGGCCCCAGAACCGACCCAGTACTTC.

The chain's CDR3 is CAWSVQGGYTF. CDR3 nucleotide sequence: TGTGCCTGGAGTGTACAAGGAGGCTACACCTTC. The rearrangement joins TRBV30 to TRBJ1-2; D remains unclear. The V end lost 0 bases, the J end lost 8 bases, and 7 bases lay between the germline ends. This CDR3 has 11 amino acids. Germline values: CDR1 GTSNPN, CDR2 SVGIG (reference sequence).

The chain combines TRBV7-2 with TRBJ2-7; D is unclear. V gave up 5 bases and J gave up 2 bases, with 13 bases separating them. In germline, CDR1 is SGHTA, CDR2 FQGNSA. The CDR3 loop spans 14 amino acids. CDR3 coding DNA: TGTGCCAGCAGCCCTCGGCCAGGTGCCTACGAGCAGTACTTC. Protein: CASSPRPGAYEQYF.

The chain uses TRBV19 and TRBJ1-2; D gene uncertain. V was shortened by 3 bases and J by 3 bases, with 11 bases between the two germline ends. This CDR3 contains 14 residues. CDR1 is LNHDA and CDR2 is SQIVND in the germline V gene (reference sequence). CDR3 in DNA: TGTGCCAGTAGTATGCCCGGGATAGACTATGGCTACACCTTC. It is translated as CASSMPGIDYGYTF.

The chain carries TRBV27 and TRBJ2-6; no firm D call. The CDR3 is made up of 13 amino acids. Deletions cut 3 bases from V and 7 bases from J, with 7 bases between. From germline, CDR1 is MNHEY and CDR2 SMNVEV (reference sequence). The CDR3 loop reads CASSLGGANVLTF. The CDR3, as DNA: TGTGCCAGCAGTTTGGGTGGTGCCAACGTCCTGACTTTC.